The 16 T cell receptor beta chains in this list originate from one sample, sequenced in a study of blood T cell repertoires in COVID-19. Sequenced by immunoSEQ multiplex PCR; TCRdb stores in-frame clones only, minus some. The sample carries 130,000 to 150,000 clones, about 89% recorded once. Sequencing was performed on peripheral blood. Receptors originate from a man aged 80 or over with acute or convalescent COVID-19.

This sequence joins TRBV9 and TRBJ1-6; D is unclear. CDR1 SGDLS and CDR2 YYNGEE come from the germline V gene. The length of the CDR3 is 15 residues. V dropped 0 bases and J dropped 0 bases, with 4 bases sitting between them. In DNA, the CDR3 is TGTGCCAGCAGCGTAGCTGTCTCCTATAATTCACCCCTCCACTTT. Translating gives CASSVAVSYNSPLHF.

The chain recombines TRBV5-1 with TRBJ1-2; 7 nucleotides match TRBD1. Germline CDR1 and CDR2: SGHRS and YFSETQ. V lost 0 bases to trimming and J lost 4 bases; unmatched junction nucleotides: 6. The CDR3 is made up of 15 amino acids. The DNA of the CDR3 is TGCGCCAGCAGCTTGGCTCCGGGACAGATCTATGGCTACACCTTC. This gives the protein CASSLAPGQIYGYTF. The variable domain in full, with the rest retrieved from reference TRBV5-1 and TRBJ1-2, is KAGVTQTPRYLIKTRGQQVTLSCSPISGHRSVSWYQQTPGQGLQFLFEYFSETQRNKGNFPGRFSGRQFSNSRSEMNVSTLELGDSALYLCASSLAPGQIYGYTFGSGTRLTVV.

The chain has TRBV29-1 and TRBJ1-1; TRBD1 agrees at 8 bases. Losses at the gene ends were 4 bases for V and 1 base for J; bases not matched to a gene: 2. This CDR3 contains 13 residues. Germline CDR1 SQVTM, CDR2 ANQGSEA. The CDR3 nucleotides read TGCAGCGTTGGGACAGGGCCGAACACTGAAGCTTTCTTT. It codes for CSVGTGPNTEAFF.

The chain couples TRBV12-3 or TRBV12-4 to TRBJ2-1; D not certain. V lost 3 bases and J lost 4, with 7 bases in between. The CDR3 totals 13 residues. The CDR3 protein is CASSFTYYNEQFF. The CDR3, as DNA: TGTGCCAGCAGTTTCACTTATTACAATGAGCAGTTCTTC.

CDR3 sequence reads: CASSLFGGLTYEQYF. The CDR3 DNA reads as TGCGCCAGCAGCTTGTTCGGCGGGTTGACCTACGAGCAGTACTTC. The rearrangement links TRBV5-1 to TRBJ2-7, with TRBD2 as a possible D gene (5 bases). The CDR3 has 15 amino acids. V was shortened by 1 base and J by 2 bases, with 13 bases between the two germline ends. The germline gives CDR1 SGHRS, CDR2 YFSETQ.

Only one count was recorded for this clone. The genes are TRBV7-8 and TRBJ2-3; D possibly corresponds to TRBD2 (6 bases). Per germline, CDR1 SGHVS and CDR2 FQNEAQ. The CDR3 contains 18 residues. The V and J ends lost 5 bases and 3 bases respectively, with 24 bases between them. The CDR3 here is CASSTQFDGRGGTDTQYF. The DNA for the CDR3 is TGTGCCAGCAGCACCCAATTCGACGGGAGAGGCGGGACAGATACGCAGTATTTT.

V gene TRBV11-2 combines with J gene TRBJ2-1, with D possibly matching TRBD1 (6 bases). V was trimmed by 3 bases and J by 1 base, leaving 13 bases between them. CDR3 length: 16 residues. Germline assignment: CDR1 SGHAT and CDR2 FQNNGV. The CDR3 loop is CASSFLGAQSYNEQFF. The CDR3, as DNA: TGTGCCAGCAGCTTTTTGGGGGCCCAATCCTACAATGAGCAGTTCTTC.

The chain uses TRBV2 and TRBJ1-6, with TRBD1 as a possible D gene (6 bases). Trimming removed 6 bases from V and 8 bases from J, with 14 bases in between. CDR3 length: 14 residues. Germline V lookup: CDR1 SNHLY, CDR2 FYNNEI. CDR3: CASSAGTQDSPLHF. The CDR3 coding sequence is TGTGCCAGCAGCGCCGGGACACAAGATTCACCCCTCCACTTT.

The chain links TRBV2 to TRBJ1-2; 8 positions agree with TRBD1. Germline V CDR1 and CDR2: SNHLY, FYNNEI. This CDR3 is built from 14 residues. After removal of 7 bases from V and 5 bases from J, the junction contained 9 bases not matched to a gene. The CDR3 DNA sequence: TGTGCCAGCACCGTGGGGCAGGGGGCGTATGGCTACACCTTC. Protein product: CASTVGQGAYGYTF.

CDR3 sequence: CASDWGQGGELFF. DNA for the CDR3: TGTGCCAGTGATTGGGGGCAGGGCGGGGAGCTGTTTTTT. This rearrangement joins TRBV19 to TRBJ2-2; TRBD1 is a possible D gene (6 bases). V lost 8 bases, J lost 7 bases, and 14 bases lay in between. Per the germline V gene, CDR1 is LNHDA and CDR2 is SQIVND (reference sequence). The CDR3 runs 13 residues.

The chain joins TRBV12-3 or TRBV12-4 to TRBJ1-4, with a weak D call TRBD1 (5 bases). V lost 2 bases, J lost 7 bases, and 8 bases lay in between. The CDR3 is 13 residues long. The chain's CDR3 is CASSLYGGEKLFF. The CDR3 DNA reads TGTGCCAGCAGTTTATACGGGGGTGAAAAACTGTTTTTT.

The table lists this clone with a count of one. The chain carries TRBV27 and TRBJ1-2; D is ambiguous. CDR3 length equals 15 residues. The germline V gene encodes CDR1 MNHEY and CDR2 SMNVEV (reference sequence). V lost 0 bases, J lost 3 bases, and 11 bases lay in between. CDR3 region: CASSLSSGQYYGYTF. CDR3 bases: TGTGCCAGCAGTTTATCAAGTGGGCAGTACTATGGCTACACCTTC.

This chain links TRBV5-1 with TRBJ1-2; D might be TRBD1 (5 bases). CDR3 size: 17 residues. Germline V gene sequence: CDR1 SGHRS, CDR2 YFSETQ. The V gene lost 2 bases and the J gene lost 4 bases, with 21 bases spanning the gap. CDR3 DNA: TGCGCCAGCAGCTTTGGGGGGAGCGGGGCTGCCGCCTATGGCTACACCTTC. The encoded protein is CASSFGGSGAAAYGYTF.

This clone has just one count. V usage is TRBV18 and J usage is TRBJ2-7; 10 bases line up with TRBD2. Germline CDR1 KGHSH, CDR2 LQKENI. V gave up 4 bases and J gave up 5 bases; unmatched junction bases: 17. CDR3 length equals 18 residues. CDR3 protein: CASSQTGLAELGRDEQYF. As DNA, the CDR3 is TGTGCCAGCTCACAAACAGGACTAGCGGAGCTAGGGCGGGACGAGCAGTACTTC.

This chain joins TRBV27 and TRBJ1-1; D possibly corresponds to TRBD1 (6 bases). The CDR3 totals 15 residues. The V gene lost 8 bases and the J gene lost 4 bases, with 20 bases spanning the gap. In germline, CDR1 is MNHEY, CDR2 SMNVEV (reference sequence). Here the CDR3 reads CASFERGVGGTEAFF. In nucleotides, the CDR3 is TGTGCCAGCTTTGAACGGGGGGTAGGGGGCACTGAAGCTTTCTTT.

The rearrangement uses TRBV28 and TRBJ2-1, with 7 positions matching TRBD1. The length of the CDR3 is 16 residues. V shed 1 base, J shed 4 bases, and the junction held 7 bases outside the gene matches. Germline V CDR1 and CDR2: MDHEN, SYDVKM. The CDR3, as DNA: TGTGCCAGCAGTTTATCCCCCGGGACAGTTTACAATGAGCAGTTCTTC. It yields the protein CASSLSPGTVYNEQFF.